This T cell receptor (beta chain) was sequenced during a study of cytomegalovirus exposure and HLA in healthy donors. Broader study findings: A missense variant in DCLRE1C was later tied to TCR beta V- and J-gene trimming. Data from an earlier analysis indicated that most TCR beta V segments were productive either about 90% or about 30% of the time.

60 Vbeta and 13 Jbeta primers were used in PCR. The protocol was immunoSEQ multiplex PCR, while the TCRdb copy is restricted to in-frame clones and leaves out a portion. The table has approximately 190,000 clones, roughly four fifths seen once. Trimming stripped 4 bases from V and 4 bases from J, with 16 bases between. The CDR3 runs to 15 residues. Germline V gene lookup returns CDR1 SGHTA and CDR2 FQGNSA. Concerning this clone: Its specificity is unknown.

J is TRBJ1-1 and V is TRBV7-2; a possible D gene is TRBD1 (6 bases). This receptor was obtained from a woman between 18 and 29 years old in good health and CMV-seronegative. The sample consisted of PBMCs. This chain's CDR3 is CASSSQTGSSTEAFF. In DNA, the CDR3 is TGTGCCAGCAGCTCCCAGACAGGTTCGTCCACTGAAGCTTTCTTT.